The T cell receptor beta chain described here comes from a study of blood T cell repertoires in COVID-19. Study-level information: The United States, Italy and Spain supplied acute and convalescent COVID-19 samples. Nucleic acid was either cDNA or gDNA, and it came from T cells, B-cell-depleted T cells, or PBMCs.

In the original analysis: Estimated nucleated cell counts came from reference gene primer amplification. Sequencing used immunoSEQ multiplex PCR; TCRdb keeps in-frame clones, though not all of them. The DNA gave D and trimming, while V, J and clone size come from that table. Of roughly 170,000 clones listed, 80% to 90% are singletons. This clone was recorded a few times. The sample consisted of PBMCs or T cells enriched from blood (not recorded which). The origin of this receptor is a woman in her 50s in a cohort exposed to, infected with or recovered from COVID-19 (not recorded which).

The CDR3: CASSHPRDSYSEQYF. The CDR3 DNA reads TGTGCCAGCAGCCATCCGCGGGACAGCTATAGCGAGCAGTACTTC. V gene TRBV5-4 combines with J gene TRBJ2-7; D is possibly TRBD1 (7 bases). Germline V CDR1 and CDR2: SGHNT, YYREEE (reference sequence). Trimming shortened V by 4 bases and J by 6 bases, and 20 bases separated the two germline ends. This CDR3 is built from 15 residues.